This TCR beta chain was sequenced for a study of blood T cell repertoires in COVID-19. Study-wide context: Sites in the United States, Italy and Spain provided acute and convalescent COVID-19 samples. From T cells, B-cell-depleted T cells, or PBMCs came the material, which was cDNA or gDNA.

The CDR3 has 13 residues. Trimming cost V 5 bases and J 8 bases, with 15 bases left between them. Looked up from germline, CDR1 is MDHEN and CDR2 is SYDVKM. Study processing details: Cell counts per sample came from amplifying reference gene primers. Here immunoSEQ multiplex PCR was the method, and the copy in TCRdb shows in-frame clones only, minus some. The V and J calls and the clone size are those of that table, but D and trimming were determined from the DNA. Here the sample spans 100,000 or so clones, 69% being singletons. The sample was peripheral blood. The origin of this receptor is a man older than 75 with acute or convalescent COVID-19. This rearrangement joins TRBV28 to TRBJ1-1, with D possibly being TRBD1 (6 bases). CDR3 sequence (DNA): TGTGCCAGCAGTAATCCGGGACACCAAGAAGCTTTCTTT. This gives the protein CASSNPGHQEAFF.